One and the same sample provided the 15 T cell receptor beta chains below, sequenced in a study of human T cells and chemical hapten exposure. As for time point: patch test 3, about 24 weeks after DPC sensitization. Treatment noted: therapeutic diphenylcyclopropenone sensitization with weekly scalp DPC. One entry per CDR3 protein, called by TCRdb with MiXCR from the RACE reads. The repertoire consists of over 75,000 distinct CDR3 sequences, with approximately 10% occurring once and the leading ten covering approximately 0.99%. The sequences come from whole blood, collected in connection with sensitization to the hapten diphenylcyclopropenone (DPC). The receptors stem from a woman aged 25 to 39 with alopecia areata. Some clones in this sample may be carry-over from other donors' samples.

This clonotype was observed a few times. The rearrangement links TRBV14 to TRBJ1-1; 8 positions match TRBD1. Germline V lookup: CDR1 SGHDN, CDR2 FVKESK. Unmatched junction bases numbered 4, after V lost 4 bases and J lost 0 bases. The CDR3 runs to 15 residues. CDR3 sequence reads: CASSRWTGMNTEAFF. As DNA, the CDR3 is TGTGCCAGCAGCCGATGGACAGGGATGAACACTGAAGCTTTCTTT.

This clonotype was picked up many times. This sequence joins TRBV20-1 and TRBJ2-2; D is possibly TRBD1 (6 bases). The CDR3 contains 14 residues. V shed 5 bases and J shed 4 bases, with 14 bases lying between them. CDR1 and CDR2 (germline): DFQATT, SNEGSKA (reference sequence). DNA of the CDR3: TGCAGTGCTGTTACAGGGATCACCACCGGGGAGCTGTTTTTT. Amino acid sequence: CSAVTGITTGELFF.

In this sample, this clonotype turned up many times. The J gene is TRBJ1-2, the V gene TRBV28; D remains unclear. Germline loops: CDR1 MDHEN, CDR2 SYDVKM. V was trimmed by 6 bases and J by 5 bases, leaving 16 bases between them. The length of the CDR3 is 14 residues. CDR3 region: CASRMLGAAYGYTF. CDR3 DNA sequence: TGTGCCAGCAGAATGTTAGGCGCTGCGTATGGCTACACCTTC.

Here the CDR3 DNA reads TGTGCCAGCAGGCCCTCCCGGGACCCCCTGGGGCCCCAGCATTTT. It translates to CASRPSRDPLGPQHF. The genes are TRBV6-5 and TRBJ1-5, with a weak D call TRBD1 (5 bases). CDR3 length equals 15 residues. CDR1 is MNHEY and CDR2 is SVGAGI in the germline V gene. The ends were cut back, 6 bases at V and 9 bases at J, with 21 bases in the middle.

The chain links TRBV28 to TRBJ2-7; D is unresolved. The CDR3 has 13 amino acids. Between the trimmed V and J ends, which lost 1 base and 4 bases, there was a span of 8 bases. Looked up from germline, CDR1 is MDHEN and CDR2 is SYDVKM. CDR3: CASSLSQDYEQYV. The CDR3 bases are TGTGCCAGCAGTTTATCCCAGGATTACGAGCAGTACGTC.

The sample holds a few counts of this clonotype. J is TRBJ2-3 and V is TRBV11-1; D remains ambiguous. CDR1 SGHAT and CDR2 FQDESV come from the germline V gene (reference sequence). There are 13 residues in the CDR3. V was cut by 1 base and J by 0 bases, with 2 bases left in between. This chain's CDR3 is CASSLDSTDTQYF. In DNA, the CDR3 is TGTGCCAGCAGCTTAGACAGCACAGATACGCAGTATTTT.

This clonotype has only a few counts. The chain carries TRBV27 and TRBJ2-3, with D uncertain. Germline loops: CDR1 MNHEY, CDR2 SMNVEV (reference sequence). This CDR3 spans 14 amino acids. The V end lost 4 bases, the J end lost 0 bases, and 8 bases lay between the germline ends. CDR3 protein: CASSYRASTDTQYF. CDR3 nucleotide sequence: TGTGCCAGCAGTTACCGGGCAAGCACAGATACGCAGTATTTT.

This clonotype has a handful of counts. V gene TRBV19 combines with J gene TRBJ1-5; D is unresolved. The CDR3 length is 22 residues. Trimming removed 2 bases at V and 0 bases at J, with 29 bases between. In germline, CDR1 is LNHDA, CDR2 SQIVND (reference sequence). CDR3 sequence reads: CASSILFVAATKTDPSNQPQHF. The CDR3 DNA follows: TGTGCCAGTAGTATATTATTCGTGGCGGCGACGAAGACGGATCCTAGCAATCAGCCCCAGCATTTT. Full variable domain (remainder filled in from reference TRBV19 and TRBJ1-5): DGGITQSPKYLFRKEGQNVTLSCEQNLNHDAMYWYRQDPGQGLRLIYYSQIVNDFQKGDIAEGYSVSREKKESFPLTVTSAQKNPTAFYLCASSILFVAATKTDPSNQPQHFGDGTRLSIL.

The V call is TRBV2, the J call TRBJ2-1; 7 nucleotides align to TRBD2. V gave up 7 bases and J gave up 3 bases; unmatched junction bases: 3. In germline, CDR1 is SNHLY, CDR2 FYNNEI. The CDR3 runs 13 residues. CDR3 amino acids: CASKSSGYNEQFF. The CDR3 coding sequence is TGTGCCAGCAAGTCTAGCGGCTACAATGAGCAGTTCTTC.

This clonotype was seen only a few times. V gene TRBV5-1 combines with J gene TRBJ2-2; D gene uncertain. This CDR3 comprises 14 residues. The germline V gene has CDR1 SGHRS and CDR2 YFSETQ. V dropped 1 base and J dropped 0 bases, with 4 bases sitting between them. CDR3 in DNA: TGCGCCAGCAGCTTGTCCCCGAACACCGGGGAGCTGTTTTTT. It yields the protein CASSLSPNTGELFF.

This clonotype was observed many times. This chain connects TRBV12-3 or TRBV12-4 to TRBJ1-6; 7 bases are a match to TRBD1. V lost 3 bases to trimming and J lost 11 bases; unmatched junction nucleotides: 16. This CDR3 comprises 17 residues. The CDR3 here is CASSFRQGSTGYAPLHF. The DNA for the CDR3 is TGTGCCAGCAGTTTCCGACAGGGCTCGACGGGATATGCACCCCTCCACTTT.

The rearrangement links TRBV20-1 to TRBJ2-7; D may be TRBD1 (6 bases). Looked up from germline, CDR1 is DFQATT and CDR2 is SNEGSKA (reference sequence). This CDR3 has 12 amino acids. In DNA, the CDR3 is TGCAGTGCTAGAGGACAGGTCTACGAGCGGTACGTC. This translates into CSARGQVYERYV.

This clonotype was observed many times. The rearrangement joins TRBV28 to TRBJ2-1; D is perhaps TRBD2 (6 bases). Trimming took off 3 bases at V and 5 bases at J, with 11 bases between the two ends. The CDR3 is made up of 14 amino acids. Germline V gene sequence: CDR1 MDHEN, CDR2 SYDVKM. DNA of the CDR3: TGTGCCAGCAGTTTGGTCGGCGGGGACAATGAGCAGTTCTTC. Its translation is CASSLVGGDNEQFF.

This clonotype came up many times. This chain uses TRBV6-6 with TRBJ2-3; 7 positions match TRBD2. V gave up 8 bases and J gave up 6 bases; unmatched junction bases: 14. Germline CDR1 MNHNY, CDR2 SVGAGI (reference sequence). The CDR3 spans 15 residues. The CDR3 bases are TGTGCCAGCGGGGACCGGTCGGGGGGTACGGATACGCAGTATTTT. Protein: CASGDRSGGTDTQYF.

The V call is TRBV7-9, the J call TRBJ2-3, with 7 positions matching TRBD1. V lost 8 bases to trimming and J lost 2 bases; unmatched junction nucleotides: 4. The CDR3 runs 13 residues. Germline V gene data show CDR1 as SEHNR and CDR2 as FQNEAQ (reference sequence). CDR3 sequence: CASLQGSTDTQYF. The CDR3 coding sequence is TGTGCCAGCCTACAGGGGTCCACAGATACGCAGTATTTT.